The rows below give T cell receptor beta chains drawn from one sample of a study of blood T cell repertoires in COVID-19. Sequencing was performed with immunoSEQ multiplex PCR; in TCRdb, only in-frame clones are kept and a portion is missing. The sample contains more than 90,000 clones, 70% to 85% of which appear only once. The sample comprised peripheral blood. All receptors come from a man in his fifties or sixties with acute or convalescent COVID-19. Each CDR3 is given with its conserved first and last residue. Each record gives: V gene, J gene, CDR3 length, D gene, clone size, CDR3 DNA, CDR3 protein. A D gene is named only where the DNA matches it firmly. Not every row has a clone size; where given, it reads once, few, many or a size class.

V: TRBV5-5
J: TRBJ1-5
length: 16
D: .
size: .
DNA: TGTGCCAGCAGCCCAATTCAGGGGTTAGGCAATCAGCCCCAGCATTTT
CDR3: CASSPIQGLGNQPQHF

V: TRBV12-5
J: TRBJ2-7
length: 14
D: TRBD1
size: .
DNA: TGTGCTAGTGGTCCAGGACAGGGACTGGGAGAGCAGTACTTC
CDR3: CASGPGQGLGEQYF

V: TRBV5-6
J: TRBJ2-7
length: 14
D: .
size: .
DNA: TGTGCCAGCAGCATGGGACTGCCTTCCTACGAGCAGTACTTC
CDR3: CASSMGLPSYEQYF

V: TRBV5-1
J: TRBJ2-1
length: 16
D: TRBD2
size: .
DNA: TGCGCCAGCAGCCCGACTAGCGGGGGACCCTACAATGAGCAGTTCTTC
CDR3: CASSPTSGGPYNEQFF

V: TRBV5-1
J: TRBJ1-2
length: 14
D: TRBD1
size: .
DNA: TGCGCCAGCAGCCCCCGGGACAGGAACTATGGCTACACCTTC
CDR3: CASSPRDRNYGYTF

V: TRBV5-1
J: TRBJ1-3
length: 14
D: .
size: .
DNA: TGCGCCAGCAGCTTGACAGGGAATGGAAACACCATATATTTT
CDR3: CASSLTGNGNTIYF

V: TRBV5-5
J: TRBJ2-3
length: 14
D: .
size: .
DNA: TGTGCCAGCAGCGAGGCCCAGGGGACAGATACGCAGTATTTT
CDR3: CASSEAQGTDTQYF

V: TRBV6-5
J: TRBJ1-5
length: 15
D: .
size: .
DNA: TGTGCCAGCAGTTACGCGTATGGGGGGAATCAGCCCCAGCATTTT
CDR3: CASSYAYGGNQPQHF

V: TRBV5-1
J: TRBJ2-3
length: 15
D: .
size: .
DNA: TGCGCCAGCAGCTTGGGTCGGGGGTACACAGATACGCAGTATTTT
CDR3: CASSLGRGYTDTQYF

V: TRBV21-1
J: TRBJ1-4
length: 17
D: .
size: once
DNA: TGTGCCAGCAGCCTGCCGGGACAGCTCCCGAGGGGAGAAAAACTGTTTTTT
CDR3: CASSLPGQLPRGEKLFF

V: TRBV11-2
J: TRBJ2-1
length: 17
D: TRBD2
size: .
DNA: TGTGCCAGCAGCCCCCACCTGGCGGGGGACCCCTACAATGAGCAGTTCTTC
CDR3: CASSPHLAGDPYNEQFF

V: TRBV30
J: TRBJ1-5
length: 15
D: TRBD1
size: .
DNA: TGTGCCTGGAGTGGAGGGACAGGGGGCAACCAGCCCCAGCATTTT
CDR3: CAWSGGTGGNQPQHF

V: TRBV6-6
J: TRBJ1-2
length: 13
D: .
size: .
DNA: TGTGCCAGCAGTTTCAATGGAGAGCGCGGCTACACCTTC
CDR3: CASSFNGERGYTF

V: TRBV19
J: TRBJ1-4
length: 14
D: .
size: .
DNA: TGTGCCAGTAGTACGACAGATCCTAATGAAAAACTGTTTTTT
CDR3: CASSTTDPNEKLFF

V: TRBV6-5
J: TRBJ1-1
length: 15
D: .
size: .
DNA: TGTGCCAGCAGTCCCTTGGAGCGAGGGAACACTGAAGCTTTCTTT
CDR3: CASSPLERGNTEAFF

V: TRBV19
J: TRBJ1-3
length: 14
D: .
size: .
DNA: TGTGCCAGTAGCATCGGACAGCCTGGAAACACCATATATTTT
CDR3: CASSIGQPGNTIYF

V: TRBV2
J: TRBJ2-1
length: 14
D: TRBD1
size: .
DNA: TGTGCCAGCAGCGCCCGGGACAGTTACAATGAGCAGTTCTTC
CDR3: CASSARDSYNEQFF

V: TRBV19
J: TRBJ1-2
length: 13
D: TRBD1
size: .
DNA: TGTGCCAGTATTCAGACAGGGGGATATGGCTACACCTTC
CDR3: CASIQTGGYGYTF

V: TRBV5-1
J: TRBJ1-1
length: 15
D: .
size: .
DNA: TGCGCCAGCAGCTTATATCCGGGTGAGAACACTGAAGCTTTCTTT
CDR3: CASSLYPGENTEAFF

V: TRBV2
J: TRBJ2-1
length: 13
D: .
size: .
DNA: TGTGCCAGCAGCCAACCGGCCATCCCCGGGGAGTTCTTC
CDR3: CASSQPAIPGEFF

V: TRBV10-1
J: TRBJ2-1
length: 15
D: .
size: few
DNA: TGCGCCAGCAGCCGCGCGGAGGGCCAGTTCCATGAGCAGTTCTTC
CDR3: CASSRAEGQFHEQFF

V: TRBV30
J: TRBJ1-5
length: 13
D: TRBD1
size: few
DNA: TGTGCCTGGAGACAGGGGTGGAATCAGCCCCAGCATTTT
CDR3: CAWRQGWNQPQHF

V: TRBV4-1
J: TRBJ2-3
length: 16
D: TRBD2
size: .
DNA: TGCGCCAGCAGCCCCGGGACTAGCGGGAGGAGGGATACGCAGTATTTT
CDR3: CASSPGTSGRRDTQYF

V: TRBV19
J: TRBJ2-1
length: 14
D: .
size: .
DNA: TGTGCCAGTATTGGGGAGAGCTCCTACAATGAGCAGTTCTTC
CDR3: CASIGESSYNEQFF

V: TRBV29-1
J: TRBJ1-1
length: 12
D: .
size: once
DNA: TGCAGCGGTACGGGTCCCTCGCCTGAAGCTTTCTTT
CDR3: CSGTGPSPEAFF

V: TRBV19
J: TRBJ2-2
length: 15
D: TRBD1
size: .
DNA: TGTGCCAGTAGTGACAGGGGGGCTGGCGCCGGGGAGCTGTTTTTT
CDR3: CASSDRGAGAGELFF

V: TRBV19
J: TRBJ1-5
length: 15
D: .
size: .
DNA: TGTGCCAGTAGTACCCTGACAGGCTTAAATCAGCCCCAGCATTTT
CDR3: CASSTLTGLNQPQHF

V: TRBV19
J: TRBJ1-2
length: 15
D: .
size: .
DNA: TGTGCCACCACAGCGGGGGGCCAGTCCTTCTATGGCTACACCTTC
CDR3: CATTAGGQSFYGYTF

V: TRBV4-1
J: TRBJ1-5
length: 18
D: .
size: .
DNA: TGCGCCAGCAGCCAAGTGATTGGCGGGGCTGTTGGCAATCAGCCCCAGCATTTT
CDR3: CASSQVIGGAVGNQPQHF

V: TRBV9
J: TRBJ2-1
length: 15
D: TRBD2
size: once
DNA: TGTGCCAGTACACCAGGCGGGAGTAACTACAATGAGCAGTTCTTC
CDR3: CASTPGGSNYNEQFF

V: TRBV4-2
J: TRBJ2-7
length: 15
D: .
size: .
DNA: TGTGCCAGCAGCCAAGTAGGACAGTCACCTACGAGGCAGTACTTC
CDR3: CASSQVGQSPTRQYF

V: TRBV5-1
J: TRBJ2-4
length: 15
D: TRBD1
size: .
DNA: TGCGCCAGCAGCTCAGGGGGTACTACCAAAAACATTCAGTACTTC
CDR3: CASSSGGTTKNIQYF

V: TRBV5-6
J: TRBJ2-3
length: 17
D: TRBD2
size: .
DNA: TGTGCCAGCAGCTTGGATCTAGCGGGAGCTTGGGCAGATACGCAGTATTTT
CDR3: CASSLDLAGAWADTQYF

V: TRBV12-3/TRBV12-4
J: TRBJ1-2
length: 11
D: .
size: .
DNA: TGTGCCAGCAGTTCCGTCTATGGCTACACCTTC
CDR3: CASSSVYGYTF

V: TRBV4-2
J: TRBJ2-3
length: 16
D: TRBD2
size: once
DNA: TGTGCCAGCAGCTCCCTAGCGGGGGGCTCCACAGATACGCAGTATTTT
CDR3: CASSSLAGGSTDTQYF

V: TRBV5-1
J: TRBJ1-1
length: 15
D: .
size: .
DNA: TGCGCCAGCAGCGTCGGACAGCCTCCTAGGTTGGAAGCTTTCTTT
CDR3: CASSVGQPPRLEAFF